This T cell receptor beta chain originates from a study of OX40 agonist ivuxolimab in advanced cancers. Study context: Administration of intravenous ivuxolimab to patients occurred every 2 weeks at 0.01 to 10 mg/kg. Anti-PD-1, anti-PD-L1 or anti-CTLA-4 therapy given earlier was allowed, and about 38% had some. Study-level findings and limits: At 0.1 to 3.0 mg/kg, clonal expansion of CD4+ and CD8+ blood T cells had occurred by week 6. In CD8+ T cells, expanded clones were on average more numerous than in CD4+.

Method: immunoSEQ multiplex PCR; TCRdb's copy keeps in-frame clones and lacks some. The table shows some 97,000 clones, with about nine tenths occurring only once. With 6 bases clipped from V and 2 bases from J, the junction kept 22 bases outside the gene matches. CDR1 is ENHRY and CDR2 is SYGVKD in the germline V gene. The CDR3 loop spans 20 amino acids. Note on this clone: Its specificity is unknown.

This receptor was identified in an adult with an advanced solid tumor such as melanoma, head and neck, liver or kidney cancer. The source material was CD4+ or CD8+ T cells sorted from blood, sampled in a trial of the OX40 agonist ivuxolimab. V usage is TRBV10-3 and J usage is TRBJ2-7, with TRBD2 matching over 10 bases. The CDR3 sequence is CAISSITGTSANLIPYEQYF. The CDR3 region has the DNA TGTGCCATCAGCTCTATTACCGGGACTAGCGCGAACCTAATACCCTACGAGCAGTACTTC.